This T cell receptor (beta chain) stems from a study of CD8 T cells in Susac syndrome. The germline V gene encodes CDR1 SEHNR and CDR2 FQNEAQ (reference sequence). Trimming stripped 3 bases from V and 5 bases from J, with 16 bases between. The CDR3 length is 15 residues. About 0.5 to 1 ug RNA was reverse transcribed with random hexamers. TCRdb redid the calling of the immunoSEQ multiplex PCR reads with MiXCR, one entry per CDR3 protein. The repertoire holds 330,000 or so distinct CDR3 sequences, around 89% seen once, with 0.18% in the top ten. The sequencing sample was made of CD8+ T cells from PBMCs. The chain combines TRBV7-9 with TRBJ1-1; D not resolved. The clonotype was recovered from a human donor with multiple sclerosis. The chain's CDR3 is CASSFTDRIGTEAFF. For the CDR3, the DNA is TGTGCCAGCAGCTTTACAGATAGAATTGGGACTGAAGCTTTCTTT.